This T cell receptor (beta chain) was found in a study of blood T cell repertoires in COVID-19. Turning to the study itself: Italy, Spain and the United States were the sources of the convalescent and acute COVID-19 samples. T cells, B-cell-depleted T cells, or PBMCs provided the cDNA or gDNA that served as material.

Authors' processing steps: From reference gene primer amplification, estimates of nucleated cell counts were derived. Generated by immunoSEQ multiplex PCR, the TCRdb table keeps only in-frame clones and is missing some. V and J calls and clone size are given by that table; D and trimming were obtained from the DNA. The sample has roughly 80,000 clones, approximately 84% seen once; the top ten hold 12%. Germline-derived CDR1 and CDR2 are KGHDR and SFDVKD. The CDR3 sequence is 16 residues long. Unmatched junction bases numbered 8, after V lost 2 bases and J lost 7 bases. V usage is TRBV24-1 and J usage is TRBJ2-3; 10 nucleotides line up with TRBD2. Sequences were obtained from peripheral blood. The sequence was collected from a human donor in a cohort sampled during active COVID-19. DNA for the CDR3: TGTGCCACCAGTGATTCTATAGCGGGAGGAATGTATACGCAGTATTTT. Translation: CATSDSIAGGMYTQYF.